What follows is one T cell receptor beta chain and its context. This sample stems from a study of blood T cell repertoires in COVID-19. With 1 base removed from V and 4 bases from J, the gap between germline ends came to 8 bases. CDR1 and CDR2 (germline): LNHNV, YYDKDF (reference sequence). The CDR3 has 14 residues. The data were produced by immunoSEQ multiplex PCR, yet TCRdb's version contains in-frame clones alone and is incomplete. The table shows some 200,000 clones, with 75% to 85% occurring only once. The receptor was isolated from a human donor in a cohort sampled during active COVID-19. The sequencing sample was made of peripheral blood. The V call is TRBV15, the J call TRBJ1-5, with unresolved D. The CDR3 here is CATSRVRGNQPQHF. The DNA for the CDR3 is TGTGCCACCAGCAGAGTGCGGGGTAATCAGCCCCAGCATTTT. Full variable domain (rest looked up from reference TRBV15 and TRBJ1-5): DAMVIQNPRYQVTQFGKPVTLSCSQTLNHNVMYWYQQKSSQAPKLLFHYYDKDFNNEADTPDNFQSRRPNTSFCFLDIRSPGLGDTAMYLCATSRVRGNQPQHFGDGTRLSIL.